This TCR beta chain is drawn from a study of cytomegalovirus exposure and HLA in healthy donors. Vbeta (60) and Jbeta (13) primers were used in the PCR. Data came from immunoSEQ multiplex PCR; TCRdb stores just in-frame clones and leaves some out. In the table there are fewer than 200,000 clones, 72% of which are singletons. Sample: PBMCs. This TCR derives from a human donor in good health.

CDR3 in DNA: TGCGCCAGCAGCCCGTGGCCGGGACAGTCCTACGAGCAGTACTTC. Translating it yields CASSPWPGQSYEQYF. This chain links TRBV5-1 with TRBJ2-7, with 7 bases that match TRBD1. Trimming removed 4 bases from V and 1 base from J; junction bases left unmatched: 8. CDR1 and CDR2 (germline): SGHRS, YFSETQ. This CDR3 is 15 amino acids long. The whole variable domain, remainder taken from reference TRBV5-1 and TRBJ2-7, is KAGVTQTPRYLIKTRGQQVTLSCSPISGHRSVSWYQQTPGQGLQFLFEYFSETQRNKGNFPGRFSGRQFSNSRSEMNVSTLELGDSALYLCASSPWPGQSYEQYFGPGTRLTVT.